These T cell receptor beta chains were read from a single sample in a study of T cell responses to AZD1222 COVID-19 vaccine. TCRdb keeps only in-frame clones here, not all; method: immunoSEQ multiplex PCR. The table records 90,000 to 130,000 clones, less than 95% of them present only once. Sequencing used peripheral blood, obtained on day 0 of AZD1222 vaccination. Every receptor here comes from an adult in good health. The CDR3 runs from the conserved cysteine through the conserved F or W. D genes are given only for firm matches.

v_call d_call cdr3_aa
TRBV3-1/TRBV3-2 TRBD1 CASSQDPETGDEKLFF
TRBV27 TRBD2 CASKLGLARGTDTQYF
TRBV25-1 TRBD1 CASNGGQGRNSPLHF
TRBV11-2 . CASSLLKADGYTF
TRBV27 TRBD1 CASSLSIGSGTGGYEQYF
TRBV19 . CASSIYYSNQPQHF
TRBV27 . CASSLSQGSYEQYF
TRBV7-9 . CASSPSETSNSPLHF
TRBV4-2 . CASSPGTGANTGELFF
TRBV3-1/TRBV3-2 . CASSHDDLEQYF
TRBV11-3 TRBD1 CASSPGQGFPAGGYTF
TRBV21-1 . CASSLRDRGQGEQYF
TRBV28 TRBD1 CASNALTGALGEQYF
TRBV7-8 . CASSSQVSYNEQFF
TRBV10-3 . CAIGQGGSNQPQHF
TRBV28 . CASTLPPYSGYTF
TRBV3-1/TRBV3-2 . CASSQELASGEQYF
TRBV6-1 . CASSETDSPNTEAFF
TRBV24-1 . CATSEGALTEAFF
TRBV5-1 . CASSLDTPGNQPQHF
TRBV5-6 . CASSRQGNQPQHF
TRBV4-1 . CASSQGSGGAETQYF
TRBV6-2/TRBV6-3 . CASTPDRSYNSPLHF
TRBV7-2 TRBD1 CASSPRDRGRGQPQHF
TRBV6-2/TRBV6-3 . CASSYAGQPQHF
TRBV28 . CASSFSSYEQYF
TRBV30 TRBD1 CAWRVRQGARRNTEAFF
TRBV19 TRBD1 CASTLGTGFSDTQYF
TRBV11-2 . CASSLSRGNEKLFF
TRBV5-1 TRBD2 CASETSGGAVSYNEQFF
TRBV5-1 . CASSLVGYEQYF
TRBV6-5 . CASKGPPPSYEQYF